A selection of T cell receptor beta chains follows, all from one sample in a study of cytomegalovirus exposure and HLA in healthy donors. The repertoire was sequenced with immunoSEQ multiplex PCR; TCRdb's copy has only in-frame clones and lacks some. Altogether about 280,000 clones are present, more than 75% being singletons, with the ten largest covering about 0.9%. Sequenced: PBMCs. All receptors come from a woman younger than 35 in good health and CMV-seronegative. The CDR3 runs from the conserved cysteine through the conserved F or W. Fields, in order: J gene, V gene, clone size, D gene, CDR3 protein, CDR3 DNA. A D gene is named only where the DNA matches it firmly. The size of a clone is reported for some rows only, either as once, few or many, or as a class for expanded clones.

>TRBJ2-1|TRBV10-2|NA|NA
CASTHRRPSEQFF
TGCGCCAGCACGCACAGGCGCCCTAGTGAGCAGTTCTTC
>TRBJ2-2|TRBV7-3|NA|TRBD2
CASSRGGNTGELFF
TGTGCCAGCAGTCGGGGGGGGAACACCGGGGAGCTGTTTTTT
>TRBJ2-1|TRBV28|NA|TRBD2
CASSDISGIWNNEQFF
TGTGCCAGCAGCGACATTAGCGGGATTTGGAACAATGAGCAGTTCTTC
>TRBJ2-2|TRBV29-1|NA|TRBD1
CSVPGTGANTGELFF
TGCAGCGTGCCAGGGACAGGGGCAAACACCGGGGAGCTGTTTTTT
>TRBJ2-7|TRBV28|NA|NA
CASSLWGGTYEQYF
TGTGCCAGCAGTTTATGGGGGGGAACCTACGAGCAGTACTTC
>TRBJ2-7|TRBV6-1|NA|NA
CASSEALMSSYEQYF
TGTGCCAGCAGTGAAGCCCTTATGAGCTCCTACGAGCAGTACTTC
>TRBJ2-1|TRBV27|NA|NA
CASSLWQTSPRGNEQFF
TGTGCCAGCAGTTTATGGCAGACTAGTCCTCGTGGCAATGAGCAGTTCTTC
>TRBJ2-5|TRBV28|NA|NA
CASRLTGYQETQYF
TGTGCCAGCAGGTTGACAGGTTACCAAGAGACCCAGTACTTC
>TRBJ2-2|TRBV19|NA|NA
CASSMGAANTGELFF
TGTGCCAGTAGTATGGGGGCGGCCAACACCGGGGAGCTGTTTTTT
>TRBJ2-2|TRBV6-4|many|NA
CASSAGNTGELFF
TGTGCCAGCAGTGCAGGAAACACCGGGGAGCTGTTTTTT
>TRBJ1-3|TRBV28|NA|NA
CASSLGRGSGNTIYF
TGTGCCAGCAGTTTGGGCAGGGGCTCTGGAAACACCATATATTTT
>TRBJ2-3|TRBV4-3|NA|TRBD1
CASSRRTGSDTQYF
TGCGCCAGCAGCCGACGGACAGGATCAGATACGCAGTATTTT
>TRBJ2-5|TRBV6-5|NA|TRBD2
CASRTPEGGQETQYF
TGTGCCAGCAGAACCCCCGAGGGAGGGCAAGAGACCCAGTACTTC
>TRBJ2-1|TRBV5-6|NA|NA
CASSLGIGANEQFF
TGTGCCAGCAGCTTAGGTATAGGGGCCAATGAGCAGTTCTTC
>TRBJ2-7|TRBV6-5|NA|NA
CASSGGYGRQYF
TGTGCCAGCAGTGGCGGTTACGGCCGGCAGTACTTC
>TRBJ2-3|TRBV21-1|once|NA
CASSKRTGASTDTQYF
TGTGCCAGCAGCAAAAGGACGGGAGCTAGCACAGATACGCAGTATTTT
>TRBJ2-7|TRBV9|NA|TRBD2
CASSPGLARYEQYF
TGTGCCAGCAGCCCCGGACTAGCAAGGTACGAGCAGTACTTC
>TRBJ2-5|TRBV7-3|NA|TRBD2
CASSLSGSGETQYF
TGTGCCAGCAGCTTAAGCGGGAGCGGGGAGACCCAGTACTTC
>TRBJ2-7|TRBV6-1|NA|TRBD2
CASSGGTSGSYEQYF
TGTGCCAGCAGTGGGGGGACTAGCGGGAGTTACGAGCAGTACTTC
>TRBJ1-1|TRBV28|NA|NA
CASSESNTEAFF
TGTGCCAGCAGCGAGTCGAACACTGAAGCTTTCTTT
>TRBJ2-7|TRBV29-1|NA|TRBD1
CSTTGTGLREQYF
TGCAGCACAACCGGGACAGGGCTCAGGGAGCAGTACTTC
>TRBJ1-5|TRBV2|NA|TRBD1
CASSEGDRDQHF
TGTGCCAGCAGTGAAGGGGACAGGGACCAGCATTTT
>TRBJ1-5|TRBV2|few|NA
CASSANRNQPQHF
TGTGCCAGCAGTGCGAACAGAAATCAGCCCCAGCATTTT
>TRBJ2-7|TRBV11-2|once|NA
CASSSNRGFGSYEQYF
TGTGCCAGCAGCTCGAACCGGGGTTTTGGGTCCTACGAGCAGTACTTC
>TRBJ2-1|TRBV28|NA|TRBD2
CASSSDSGKEQFF
TGTGCCAGCAGTTCGGATAGCGGGAAGGAGCAGTTCTTC
>TRBJ1-1|TRBV19|NA|NA
CASSPRQAMNTEAFF
TGTGCCAGTAGCCCCCGACAGGCCATGAACACTGAAGCTTTCTTT
>TRBJ1-6|TRBV29-1|NA|NA
CSVQVGGGPNSPLHF
TGCAGCGTTCAAGTAGGGGGGGGCCCCAATTCACCCCTCCACTTT
>TRBJ2-1|TRBV2|NA|NA
CASSSLAPTYNEQFF
TGTGCCAGCAGTTCTCTAGCGCCCACCTACAATGAGCAGTTCTTC
>TRBJ1-3|TRBV18|NA|TRBD1
CASSPETGGNTIYF
TGTGCCAGCTCACCAGAGACAGGGGGAAACACCATATATTTT
>TRBJ1-4|TRBV19|once|NA
CASSIQPVGVAREKLFF
TGTGCCAGTAGTATTCAGCCCGTCGGAGTGGCCCGAGAAAAACTGTTTTTT
>TRBJ1-5|TRBV7-9|NA|TRBD1
CASSLGQGAGQPQHF
TGTGCCAGCAGCTTAGGGCAGGGGGCCGGTCAGCCCCAGCATTTT
>TRBJ2-7|TRBV28|NA|TRBD2
CASSPMAGGGAYEQYF
TGTGCCAGCAGTCCGATGGCGGGAGGGGGGGCCTACGAGCAGTACTTC
>TRBJ2-1|TRBV12-5|NA|NA
CASGFRREGSFEQFF
TGTGCTAGTGGTTTTCGGCGGGAAGGGAGTTTTGAGCAGTTCTTC
>TRBJ2-2|TRBV7-8|NA|NA
CASSLSRWDTGELFF
TGTGCCAGCAGCTTATCCAGGTGGGACACCGGGGAGCTGTTTTTT
>TRBJ2-2|TRBV19|NA|TRBD2
CASTPPTSGTHTGELFF
TGTGCCAGTACCCCTCCCACTAGCGGGACCCACACCGGGGAGCTGTTTTTT
>TRBJ2-7|TRBV19|NA|TRBD1
CASSIRSGTGGGEQYF
TGTGCCAGTAGTATTAGATCAGGGACAGGGGGCGGCGAGCAGTACTTC
>TRBJ2-7|TRBV5-1|NA|NA
CASTPGSGAYEQYF
TGCGCCAGTACGCCGGGGTCGGGGGCCTACGAGCAGTACTTC
>TRBJ1-5|TRBV27|NA|NA
CATRGGPGRQPQHF
TGTGCCACTCGGGGGGGGCCAGGTAGGCAGCCCCAGCATTTT
>TRBJ2-1|TRBV2|NA|TRBD2
CASSNLAGSSYNEQFF
TGTGCCAGCAGTAATCTAGCGGGGAGCTCCTACAATGAGCAGTTCTTC
>TRBJ2-7|TRBV5-4|NA|NA
CASSDKTGSYEQYF
TGTGCCAGCAGCGACAAAACAGGGTCCTACGAGCAGTACTTC
>TRBJ2-7|TRBV25-1|NA|TRBD2
CASSDGLAGFDEQYF
TGTGCCAGCAGTGATGGTCTAGCGGGATTTGACGAGCAGTACTTC
>TRBJ2-1|TRBV25-1|NA|TRBD2
CASSGTSGPAANEQFF
TGTGCCAGCAGCGGGACTAGCGGGCCCGCCGCCAATGAGCAGTTCTTC
>TRBJ1-6|TRBV19|NA|NA
CASSIVSPGYYNSPLHF
TGTGCCAGTAGTATAGTGTCACCAGGGTATTATAATTCACCCCTCCACTTT
>TRBJ2-7|TRBV19|NA|TRBD2
CASSVTSGRAYEQYF
TGTGCCAGTAGTGTGACTAGCGGGAGAGCCTACGAGCAGTACTTC
>TRBJ2-1|TRBV16|NA|TRBD2
CASSPPGTSGLLYNEQFF
TGTGCCAGCAGCCCACCCGGGACTAGCGGGCTCCTCTACAATGAGCAGTTCTTC
>TRBJ1-5|TRBV18|NA|TRBD1
CASSSGTGTNQPQHF
TGTGCCAGCTCATCCGGGACAGGAACTAATCAGCCCCAGCATTTT